These 27 T cell receptor beta chains came from one sample sequenced in a study of T-cell memory formation after mild COVID-19. TCRdb ran MiXCR on the 5' RACE reads and lists one entry per CDR3 protein. The sample has about 90,000 distinct CDR3 sequences, 10% to 15% seen once. Material for sequencing was PBMCs or a T cell subset sorted from them (not recorded which). All receptors come from an adult woman who had mild COVID-19 (a few samples of this study predate the infection). Cell type and time point are not known.

The chain employs TRBV5-1 and TRBJ2-7; TRBD1 might be the D (6 bases). CDR3 size: 13 residues. V gave up 5 bases and J gave up 0 bases, with 9 bases separating them. The germline V gene encodes CDR1 SGHRS and CDR2 YFSETQ. CDR3 DNA: TGCGCCAGCAGATTACAGGGCTCCTACGAGCAGTACTTC. Protein: CASRLQGSYEQYF.

In its sample, this clonotype was seen a few times. The rearrangement links TRBV12-3 or TRBV12-4 to TRBJ2-7; D remains ambiguous. V lost 3 bases to trimming and J lost 5 bases, with 8 bases between them. The CDR3 is 12 amino acids. CDR3 sequence reads: CASSLGWNEQYF. The CDR3, as DNA: TGTGCCAGCAGTTTGGGATGGAACGAGCAGTACTTC.

At least ten counts were recorded for this clonotype. The chain uses TRBV10-3 and TRBJ2-7; TRBD2 aligns across 8 bases. This CDR3 spans 17 amino acids. V shed 3 bases, J shed 0 bases, and the junction held 10 bases outside the gene matches. Per germline, CDR1 ENHRY and CDR2 SYGVKD. Here the CDR3 reads CAISDVFETSVSYEQYF. For the CDR3, the DNA is TGTGCCATCAGTGATGTATTCGAGACTAGCGTCTCCTACGAGCAGTACTTC.

V and J are TRBV11-3 and TRBJ2-7, with TRBD2 as a possible D gene (6 bases). This CDR3 contains 14 residues. Trimming left V 4 bases short and J 0 bases short, with 10 bases between. CDR1 and CDR2 from the germline V gene are SGHNT and YENEEA. CDR3 in DNA: TGTGCCAGCAGCTCCCAACTAGCCTCCTACGAGCAGTACTTC. Residues: CASSSQLASYEQYF.

This clonotype came up a few times. In nucleotides, the CDR3 is TGTGCCAGCAGTTTAGCGTTAATGACTAGCGGGGTAAACAATGAGCAGTTCTTC. It codes for CASSLALMTSGVNNEQFF. This chain links TRBV12-3 or TRBV12-4 with TRBJ2-1, with 11 bases lining up with TRBD2. Germline trimming cut 0 bases from V and 5 bases from J; bases unmatched to any gene: 9. The CDR3 loop spans 18 amino acids.

Only a few counts were recorded for this clonotype. The V and J genes are TRBV9 and TRBJ1-2; weak D call: TRBD1 (6 bases). Germline CDR1 reads SGDLS; CDR2 reads YYNGEE. The CDR3 length is 17 residues. The ends were cut back, 3 bases at V and 0 bases at J, with 18 bases in the middle. The CDR3 DNA follows: TGTGCCAGCAGCGCCGCCTCGGTGACAGGCCCTAACTATGGCTACACCTTC. Translation gives CASSAASVTGPNYGYTF.

The chain joins TRBV28 to TRBJ2-7; 13 nucleotides align to TRBD2. The CDR3 has 19 residues. V dropped 5 bases and J dropped 2; count of bases not matched to a gene: 15. Per germline, CDR1 MDHEN and CDR2 SYDVKM. The CDR3 protein is CASSLPLGTSGRVPYEQYF. The CDR3 bases are TGTGCCAGCAGTCTACCCCTTGGTACTAGCGGGAGGGTTCCCTACGAGCAGTACTTC.

V usage is TRBV7-9 and J usage is TRBJ2-1, with D hard to call. Trimming cost V 3 bases and J 8 bases, with 8 bases left between them. The CDR3 length is 12 residues. The germline V gene has CDR1 SEHNR and CDR2 FQNEAQ (reference sequence). DNA of the CDR3: TGTGCCAGCAGCTTTGTCAAGGATGAGCAGTTCTTC. Translation: CASSFVKDEQFF.

This clonotype was detected only a few times. The chain recombines TRBV7-9 with TRBJ2-3; TRBD1 or TRBD2 may be the D gene (5 bases each). The germline V and J ends were trimmed by 5 bases and 0 bases, with 12 bases remaining between them. This CDR3 has 15 amino acids. Per germline, CDR1 SEHNR and CDR2 FQNEAQ (reference sequence). The CDR3 loop is CASSPGSSSTDTQYF. The CDR3 DNA reads TGTGCCAGCAGCCCAGGGAGCTCTAGCACAGATACGCAGTATTTT.

The rearrangement joins TRBV12-3 or TRBV12-4 to TRBJ1-1; 7 positions agree with TRBD1. This CDR3 region has 14 residues. The ends lost 6 bases at V and 4 bases at J; junction bases unmatched: 8. DNA of the CDR3: TGTGCCAGCAGCGCCTGGACAGGAAGCACTGAAGCTTTCTTT. Translating it yields CASSAWTGSTEAFF.

This clonotype was seen a few times. The chain employs TRBV7-6 and TRBJ2-2, with a tentative D call TRBD1 (6 bases). CDR3 length: 15 residues. From germline, CDR1 is SGHVS and CDR2 FNYEAQ. V lost 3 bases to trimming and J lost 5 bases, with 13 bases between them. This CDR3 reads CASSFRGQGTGELFF. CDR3 DNA: TGTGCCAGCAGCTTCAGGGGCCAGGGGACCGGGGAGCTGTTTTTT.

This clonotype showed up just a few times. This sequence joins TRBV2 and TRBJ2-4; no clear D gene. The CDR3 spans 15 residues. Germline V gene data show CDR1 as SNHLY and CDR2 as FYNNEI. Trimming took off 5 bases at V and 9 bases at J, with 20 bases between the two ends. CDR3 loop: CASSPAPPPWGIQYF. Here the CDR3 DNA reads TGTGCCAGCAGTCCCGCCCCCCCGCCCTGGGGCATTCAGTACTTC. Combining the CDR3 with reference TRBV2 and TRBJ2-4 gives the whole variable domain EPEVTQTPSHQVTQMGQEVILRCVPISNHLYFYWYRQILGQKVEFLVSFYNNEISEKSEIFDDQFSVERPDGSNFTLKIRSTKLEDSAMYFCASSPAPPPWGIQYFGAGTRLSVL.

This clonotype was counted between two and nine times. The chain recombines TRBV7-3 with TRBJ1-1; D gene unclear. The CDR3 extends over 14 amino acids. Between the trimmed V and J ends, which lost 1 base and 4 bases, there was a span of 10 bases. Germline CDR1 is SGHTA and CDR2 is FQGTGA. The CDR3 DNA reads TGTGCCAGCAGCTTAAGTGGCGTGGTCACTGAAGCTTTCTTT. The encoded protein is CASSLSGVVTEAFF.

This clonotype was observed a few times. This chain joins TRBV6-6 and TRBJ1-5; D possibly corresponds to TRBD1 (5 bases). Trimming stripped 10 bases from V and 3 bases from J, with 13 bases between. The germline CDR1 and CDR2 sequences are MNHNY and SVGAGI (reference sequence). This CDR3 is built from 13 residues. The CDR3 region has the DNA TGTGCCACTTCTGACAGCCCCAATCAGCCCCAGCATTTT. Its translation: CATSDSPNQPQHF.

This clonotype was detected only a few times. This sequence joins TRBV5-1 and TRBJ2-1, with 9 nucleotides matching TRBD2. Trimming took 0 bases from V and 4 from J; bases not matched to a gene: 5. The CDR3 sequence is 16 residues long. Germline assignment: CDR1 SGHRS and CDR2 YFSETQ. The CDR3 is CASSLAASGDYNEQFF. The CDR3, as DNA: TGCGCCAGCAGCTTGGCCGCTAGCGGGGATTACAATGAGCAGTTCTTC.

V and J are TRBV13 and TRBJ2-1; 11 nucleotides match TRBD2. Germline CDR1 is PRHDT and CDR2 is FYEKMQ (reference sequence). The CDR3 contains 15 residues. With 5 bases clipped from V and 5 bases from J, the junction kept 5 bases outside the gene matches. This chain's CDR3 is CASSLSGRAHNEQFF. The DNA for the CDR3 is TGTGCCAGCAGCCTTAGCGGGAGGGCCCACAATGAGCAGTTCTTC.

The CDR3 sequence is CASSLTGTASYEQYF. The CDR3 coding sequence is TGTGCCAGTAGTTTAACCGGGACAGCATCCTACGAGCAGTACTTC. V and J are TRBV19 and TRBJ2-7, with 7 positions matching TRBD1. There are 15 residues in the CDR3. Germline V lookup: CDR1 LNHDA, CDR2 SQIVND (reference sequence). V dropped 5 bases and J dropped 1; count of bases not matched to a gene: 8. Full variable domain (missing parts from reference TRBV19 and TRBJ2-7): DGGITQSPKYLFRKEGQNVTLSCEQNLNHDAMYWYRQDPGQGLRLIYYSQIVNDFQKGDIAEGYSVSREKKESFPLTVTSAQKNPTAFYLCASSLTGTASYEQYFGPGTRLTVT.

The V call is TRBV7-9, the J call TRBJ2-3; D remains unclear. Germline CDR1 and CDR2: SEHNR and FQNEAQ (reference sequence). Trimming took 1 base from V and 2 from J, leaving 10 bases between them. This CDR3 has 15 amino acids. CDR3 sequence reads: CASSLEPGPTDTQYF. The CDR3, as DNA: TGTGCCAGCAGCTTAGAGCCAGGTCCCACAGATACGCAGTATTTT.

The rearrangement joins TRBV12-3 or TRBV12-4 to TRBJ2-1; a weak D match, TRBD2 (6 bases). V was pared by 0 bases and J by 6 bases, with 12 bases between. This CDR3 region has 15 residues. The CDR3 protein is CASSLAPGGVNEQFF. For the CDR3, the DNA is TGTGCCAGCAGTTTAGCCCCAGGAGGGGTCAATGAGCAGTTCTTC.

The chain is built from TRBV3-1 and TRBJ1-4; a possible D gene is TRBD1 (5 bases). The CDR3 length is 18 residues. CDR1 and CDR2 (germline): LGHDT, YNNKEL (reference sequence). The V end was cut by 3 bases, the J end by 5 bases, with 22 bases between. CDR3 residues: CASSQLWGVEGRNEKLFF. The CDR3 DNA follows: TGTGCCAGCAGCCAGCTTTGGGGGGTCGAGGGACGGAATGAAAAACTGTTTTTT.

This clonotype was seen a handful of times. V usage is TRBV20-1 and J usage is TRBJ2-4; D may be TRBD1 or TRBD2 (5 bases each). CDR1 is DFQATT, CDR2 SNEGSKA, per germline (reference sequence). The CDR3 consists of 15 residues. Trimming left V 5 bases short and J 3 bases short, with 17 bases between. The CDR3 here is CSADSTGTGKNIQYF. The CDR3, as DNA: TGCAGTGCTGATTCGACCGGGACGGGCAAAAACATTCAGTACTTC.

The sample holds many counts of this clonotype. V and J are TRBV7-9 and TRBJ2-1; tentative D call: TRBD1 (6 bases). CDR1 is SEHNR and CDR2 is FQNEAQ in the germline V gene (reference sequence). Trimming left V 4 bases short and J 3 bases short, with 7 bases between. This CDR3 spans 13 amino acids. In DNA form, the CDR3 reads TGTGCCAGCAGCTCGACAGGCTACAATGAGCAGTTCTTC. Translated, it gives CASSSTGYNEQFF.

This clonotype was counted many times. The chain has TRBV4-2 and TRBJ2-7; TRBD2 might be the D (6 bases). Germline CDR1 LGHNA, CDR2 YNFKEQ. The CDR3 has 15 residues. Trimming stripped 4 bases from V and 6 bases from J, with 19 bases between. The CDR3 here is CASSLTPGDVGEQYF. The CDR3 DNA sequence: TGTGCCAGCAGCCTTACCCCGGGAGACGTAGGCGAGCAGTACTTC.

The chain uses TRBV6-6 and TRBJ1-2; D is ambiguous. V dropped 0 bases and J dropped 0 bases, with 8 bases sitting between them. The V gene's germline CDR1 is MNHNY and CDR2 SVGAGI (reference sequence). The CDR3 runs 15 residues. DNA of the CDR3: TGTGCCAGCAGTTACTCGAGTGGAACTAACTATGGCTACACCTTC. Translation: CASSYSSGTNYGYTF.

This clonotype was observed a few times. This chain connects TRBV6-2 or TRBV6-3 to TRBJ1-4; the D gene is possibly TRBD1 (6 bases). The CDR3 sequence is 18 residues long. Germline CDR1 MNHEY, CDR2 SVGEGT. With 5 bases removed from V and 4 bases from J, the gap between germline ends came to 23 bases. CDR3 protein: CASSPRDGRGPINEKLFF. CDR3 in DNA: TGTGCCAGCAGTCCCCGGGACGGCAGGGGACCAATTAATGAAAAACTGTTTTTT.

This clonotype showed up many times. The chain joins TRBV4-1 to TRBJ2-1; D remains ambiguous. Germline loops: CDR1 MGHRA, CDR2 YSYEKL. CDR3 length equals 14 residues. V was trimmed by 0 bases and J by 5 bases, leaving 8 bases between them. CDR3 nucleotides: TGCGCCAGCAGCCAAGACCCGATTCACAATGAGCAGTTCTTC. Protein product: CASSQDPIHNEQFF.

In its sample, this clonotype was seen a few times. V is TRBV24-1 and J is TRBJ2-3; TRBD2 might be the D (5 bases). The V gene's germline CDR1 is KGHDR and CDR2 SFDVKD. The CDR3 has 17 amino acids. V lost 0 bases and J lost 2, with 14 bases in between. CDR3 DNA: TGTGCCACCAGTGATTTGCGTGGCGGGCAACCCACAGATACGCAGTATTTT. Encoded protein: CATSDLRGGQPTDTQYF.